Each of the 11 T cell receptor beta chains below was sequenced from the same sample in a study of blood T cell repertoires in COVID-19. Profiled with immunoSEQ multiplex PCR; TCRdb holds only in-frame clones, not every one. This sample yields about 500,000 clones, of which around nine tenths are seen a single time; under 8.5% belongs to the top ten. The sequenced sample consisted of peripheral blood. These receptor sequences come from a woman aged 50 to 60 with COVID-19, enrolled during active disease.

V and J are TRBV6-6 and TRBJ1-2; 7 nucleotides agree with TRBD1. Germline V gene sequence: CDR1 MNHNY, CDR2 SVGAGI (reference sequence). The V and J ends lost 6 bases and 6 bases, in that order; junction bases with no gene match: 13. The CDR3 sequence is 15 residues long. The chain's CDR3 is CASRHNRDRDDGYTF. Here the CDR3 DNA reads TGTGCCAGCAGACATAATCGAGACAGGGATGATGGCTACACCTTC.

The CDR3 DNA reads as TGTGCCAGCAGCACAGGGGAAAGTGAAGCTTTCTTT. The encoded protein is CASSTGESEAFF. This chain links TRBV7-9 with TRBJ1-1, with 7 bases matching TRBD1. This CDR3 contains 12 residues. V lost 5 bases, J lost 7 bases, and 4 bases stayed unmatched. CDR1 SEHNR and CDR2 FQNEAQ come from the germline V gene (reference sequence). The whole variable domain, filled in from reference TRBV7-9 and TRBJ1-1, reads DTGVSQNPRHKITKRGQNVTFRCDPISEHNRLYWYRQTLGQGPEFLTYFQNEAQLEKSRLLSDRFSAERPKGSFSTLEIQRTEQGDSAMYLCASSTGESEAFFGQGTRLTVV.

A single count supports this clone. The chain combines TRBV10-2 with TRBJ1-1, with D unresolved. The V gene lost 8 bases and the J gene lost 1 base, with 8 bases spanning the gap. The CDR3 totals 12 residues. In germline, CDR1 is WSHSY, CDR2 SAAADI. The CDR3: CASQEGNTEAFF. The CDR3 DNA reads as TGCGCCAGCCAGGAGGGGAACACTGAAGCTTTCTTT.

This chain uses TRBV6-5 with TRBJ1-5; 9 nucleotides agree with TRBD1. The germline gives CDR1 MNHEY, CDR2 SVGAGI. The CDR3 sequence is 15 residues long. With 7 bases clipped from V and 2 bases from J, the junction kept 6 bases outside the gene matches. Here the CDR3 reads CASKTQGAGNQPQHF. In nucleotides, the CDR3 is TGTGCCAGCAAAACACAGGGGGCGGGCAATCAGCCCCAGCATTTT.

V gene TRBV6-2 or TRBV6-3 combines with J gene TRBJ1-4; TRBD1 agrees at 10 bases. The V and J ends lost 2 bases and 0 bases, in that order; junction bases with no gene match: 12. The CDR3 spans 20 residues. CDR1 and CDR2 (germline): MNHEY, SVGEGT. The CDR3 protein is CASSYERSPGTGATNEKLFF. The CDR3 bases are TGTGCCAGCAGTTACGAGAGGAGCCCCGGGACAGGGGCAACTAATGAAAAACTGTTTTTT.

The chain employs TRBV6-5 and TRBJ1-1; 9 nucleotides line up with TRBD1. V lost 5 bases, J lost 6 bases, and 7 bases stayed unmatched. CDR1 is MNHEY, CDR2 SVGAGI, per germline. CDR3 size: 14 residues. CDR3 residues: CASSKTGGRAEAFF. The CDR3 coding sequence is TGTGCCAGCAGTAAAACAGGGGGCCGCGCTGAAGCTTTCTTT.

This clone has only a few counts. This sequence joins TRBV5-4 and TRBJ2-7; possibly TRBD1 for D (6 bases). The germline V and J ends were trimmed by 3 bases and 2 bases, with 12 bases remaining between them. Germline V gives CDR1 SGHNT, CDR2 YYREEE (reference sequence). This CDR3 contains 14 residues. This CDR3 reads CASSSARGPYEQYF. The CDR3, as DNA: TGTGCCAGCAGCTCGGCCAGGGGTCCCTACGAGCAGTACTTC.

The genes are TRBV6-6 and TRBJ1-4; D may be TRBD1 (5 bases). Germline values: CDR1 MNHNY, CDR2 SVGAGI (reference sequence). The V and J ends lost 7 bases and 8 bases respectively, with 17 bases between them. There are 14 residues in the CDR3. Here the CDR3 reads CASTEGKNREKLFF. CDR3 DNA sequence: TGTGCCAGCACGGAGGGGAAAAATCGGGAAAAACTGTTTTTT.

The V gene is TRBV19, the J gene TRBJ2-1; 8 bases are a match to TRBD2. The CDR3 loop spans 15 amino acids. V shed 3 bases and J 10 bases; nucleotides not matched to a gene: 11. CDR1 LNHDA and CDR2 SQIVND come from the germline V gene (reference sequence). CDR3 region: CASSIGGAPLQEQFF. In DNA form, the CDR3 reads TGTGCCAGTAGTATCGGGGGGGCCCCCCTACAGGAGCAGTTCTTC.

The chain joins TRBV4-1 to TRBJ1-1; no reliable D call. Germline values: CDR1 MGHRA, CDR2 YSYEKL. The CDR3 covers 15 residues. Trimming shortened V by 1 base and J by 6 bases, and 15 bases separated the two germline ends. Here the CDR3 DNA reads TGCGCCAGCAGCCAAGGAACACGGGGAAGCGCTGAAGCTTTCTTT. It codes for CASSQGTRGSAEAFF.

V and J are TRBV3-1 (or the pseudogene TRBV3-2) and TRBJ2-1, with 9 bases matching TRBD1. CDR1 and CDR2 from the germline V gene are LGHDT and YNNKEL (reference sequence). The V and J ends lost 10 bases and 8 bases, in that order; junction bases with no gene match: 9. The CDR3 is 13 residues long. In DNA form, the CDR3 reads TGTGCCACCTCCGGGACAGGGTGGGATGAGCAGTTCTTC. It encodes CATSGTGWDEQFF.